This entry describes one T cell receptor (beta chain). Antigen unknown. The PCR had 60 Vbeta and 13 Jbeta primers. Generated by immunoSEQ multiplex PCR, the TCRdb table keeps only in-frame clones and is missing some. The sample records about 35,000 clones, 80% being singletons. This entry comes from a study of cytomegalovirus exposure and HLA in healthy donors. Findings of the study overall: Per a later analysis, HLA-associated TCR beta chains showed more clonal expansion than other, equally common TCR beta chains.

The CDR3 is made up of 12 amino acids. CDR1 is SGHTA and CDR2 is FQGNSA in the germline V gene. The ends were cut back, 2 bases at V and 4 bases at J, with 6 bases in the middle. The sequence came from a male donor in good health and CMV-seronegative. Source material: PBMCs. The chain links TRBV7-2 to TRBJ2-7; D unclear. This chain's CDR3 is CASSLQSYEQYF. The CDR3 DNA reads TGTGCCAGCAGCTTACAGTCATACGAGCAGTACTTC.